Sequencing of this T cell receptor (beta chain) was carried out in a study of shared clonotypes between healthy human individuals (dated by TCRdb to the early 2020s). Notes on the research overall: The cohort comprised a couple of women and a few men aged 18 to 49 years. Between about 0.8 and 8.9 billion PBMCs per donor were obtained by leukapheresis. To estimate repertoire size and how much clonotype sharing occurs between individuals, the study deeply sequenced the blood TCR repertoires of roughly 5 healthy adults. To increase sequencing depth and limit assay-specific biases, different laboratories used diverse techniques to prepare libraries and sequence TCR repertoires. For each donor, CD4 naive and CD4 memory were each given three plates, CD8 naive was given two plates, and CD8 memory was given one plate.

Healthy HIV-negative adults with no recently reported acute infections or vaccinations were included as donors. Every donor was a Caucasian adult residing in Nashville, Tennessee, USA. CD4+ T cells were enriched by magnetic negative selection, after which naive cells were positively selected on CD45RA and the negative fraction was taken as the memory subset. Blood was obtained by leukapheresis, after which PBMCs were separated by Ficoll-Histopaque density gradient centrifugation and cryopreserved in liquid nitrogen vapor phase. Purity and quantity of every magnetically sorted T cell population were checked by analytical flow cytometry. From each sorted fraction, genomic DNA was isolated and quantified by UV absorbance on a Nanodrop 2000c. TCR CDR3 regions were amplified from genomic DNA by multiplex PCR using the deep immunoSEQ assay. Genomic DNA extracted from each cell subset was distributed evenly over all wells of several immunoSEQ 96-well plates, and each plate served as one replicate. For sorted subsets, around 0.2 ug genomic DNA, equal to tens of thousands of T cell genomes, was loaded into each replicate PCR. Purified libraries were quantified with a Qubit 3.0 fluorometer, sized on a Bioanalyzer 2100, and re-quantified with the KAPA Library Quantification kit. A separate single-read 150-cycle Illumina NextSeq 550 flow cell was used to sequence each immunoSEQ 96-well plate. Regarding the original processing steps: Because only junctional sequences without quality scores were contained in the immunoSEQ output, filtering matching that applied to full-length reads could not be performed. Sequences were annotated with PyIR, a Python wrapper for IgBLAST v1.9, and V/J genes and CDR3 were assigned using IMGT germline references. Reads were removed for weak V/J assignments (E-value above 1e-6), missing CDR3, stop codons, out-of-frame junctions, or ambiguous translated residues. V3J clonotypes were defined as sequences sharing an identical inferred V gene, J gene, and CDR3 amino acid sequence. Percentage overlap between repertoires was calculated by dividing the number of shared unique clonotypes by the size of the smaller repertoire. Richness of each repertoire was evaluated using RTK rarefaction, the Chao1 estimator, and Recon v2.1 estimates of unobserved clonotypes. OLGA was used to compute generation probabilities for all TCRbeta clonotypes that the gDNA method yielded from a few donors. In TCRdb, the immuneACCESS table is reduced to in-frame sequences with V and J assigned. These tables do not hold every clone; where another copy was compared, an unresolved V gene accounts for under half, and the others remain unexplained. V and J calls and clone size are as listed in that table; D and trimming were resolved from the DNA. The sample table shows around 2.5 million clones, and over 85% are seen once. Of the sample, roughly 0.39% falls within the top ten clones.

V is cut by 10 bases and J by 5 bases, and the space between the germline ends is 9 bases. The CDR3 covers 10 residues, taking in both the cysteine and the phenylalanine. Only CDR3 DNA is held: 30 bases, read in frame from base 1. The germline V gene provides CDR1 WSHSY and CDR2 SAAADI. With regard to this clone: What antigen it recognizes has not been identified. One base away there is no much larger clone; base qualities are not given.

Results the study describes overall, beyond this receptor: Even with the large sequencing depth, rarefaction of the sorted-subset datasets indicated that sequencing was incomplete. Because the study included a small number of donors, the genetic and exposure-history diversity represented was limited. Clonotypes shared by all four sorted-subset donors showed higher generation probabilities than non-shared clonotypes. Naive subsets generally had larger estimated clonotype richness than memory subsets did. Sampling was restricted to blood, and TCR repertoires in tissue are likely to differ from TCR repertoires in blood. Pairwise subsampling led to the expectation that sequencing depth would affect the degree of clonotype sharing among donors. Across a few donors, around 5% of naive CD4, roughly 3.4% of naive CD8, under 2.5% of memory CD4, and under 0.45% of memory CD8 clonotypes were shared.

The chain couples TRBV10-2 to TRBJ2-7; a confident D gene designation cannot be given. This sequence was found in a young man in good health. Some clones in this sample may be carry-over from other donors' samples. Sequencing used naive CD4+ T cells from PBMCs. Explained via the paper, the cell subset or site label denotes: CD45RA+ positively selected. The bases are TGCGCCACCGGAAGAGACGAGCAGTACTTC. This is translated as CATGRDEQYF.